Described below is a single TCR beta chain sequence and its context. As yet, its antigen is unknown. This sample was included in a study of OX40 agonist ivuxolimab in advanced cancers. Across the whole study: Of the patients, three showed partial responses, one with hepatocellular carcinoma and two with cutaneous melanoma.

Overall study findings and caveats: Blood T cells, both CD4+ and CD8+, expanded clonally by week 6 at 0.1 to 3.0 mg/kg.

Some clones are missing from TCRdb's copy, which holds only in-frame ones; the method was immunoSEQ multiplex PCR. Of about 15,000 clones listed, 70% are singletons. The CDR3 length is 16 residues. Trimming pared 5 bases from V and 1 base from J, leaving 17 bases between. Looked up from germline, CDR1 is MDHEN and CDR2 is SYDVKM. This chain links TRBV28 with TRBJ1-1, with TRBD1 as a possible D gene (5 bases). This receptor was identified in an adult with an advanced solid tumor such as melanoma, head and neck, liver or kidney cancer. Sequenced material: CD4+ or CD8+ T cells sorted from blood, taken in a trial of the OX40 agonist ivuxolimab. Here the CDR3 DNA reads TGTGCCAGCAGTCCTCGTCCAGGGCAGGCGAACACTGAAGCTTTCTTT. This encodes CASSPRPGQANTEAFF.